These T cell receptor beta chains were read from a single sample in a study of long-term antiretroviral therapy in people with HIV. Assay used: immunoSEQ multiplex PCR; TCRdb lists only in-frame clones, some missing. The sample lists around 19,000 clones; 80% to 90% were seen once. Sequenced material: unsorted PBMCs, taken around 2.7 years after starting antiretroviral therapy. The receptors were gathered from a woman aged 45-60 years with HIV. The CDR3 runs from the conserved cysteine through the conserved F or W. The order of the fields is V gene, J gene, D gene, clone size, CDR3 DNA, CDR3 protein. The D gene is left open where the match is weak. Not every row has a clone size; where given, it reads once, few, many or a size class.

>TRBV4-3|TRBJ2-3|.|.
TGCGCCAGCAGCCGTTCGGTGGGGGGGCTCGCAGATACGCAGTATTTT
CASSRSVGGLADTQYF
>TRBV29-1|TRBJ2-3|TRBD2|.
TGCAGCGCCTTGGGTGGGATAGCGGGAGGAGGCACAGATACGCAGTATTTT
CSALGGIAGGGTDTQYF
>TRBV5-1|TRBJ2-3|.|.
TGCGCCAGCAGCTTGGTTAGCAGCACAGATACGCAGTATTTT
CASSLVSSTDTQYF
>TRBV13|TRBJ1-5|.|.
TGTGCCAGCAGCATTGGCGGGGGGCAGCCCCAGCATTTT
CASSIGGGQPQHF
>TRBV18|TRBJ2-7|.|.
TGTGCCAGCTCACGCGAAGGACCTTTTATAAATTTTCGCAGGGAGCAGTACTTC
CASSREGPFINFRREQYF
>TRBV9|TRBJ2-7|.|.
TGTGCCAGCAGCGTAGCCCTATATGACGAGCAGTACTTC
CASSVALYDEQYF
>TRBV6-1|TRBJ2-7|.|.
TGTGCCAGCAGTGAATTACCCAGCTACGAGCAGTACTTC
CASSELPSYEQYF
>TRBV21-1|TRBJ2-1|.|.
TGTGCCAGCAGCAAATCCGAGGACTCGGGTTCCTACAATGAGCAGTTCTTC
CASSKSEDSGSYNEQFF
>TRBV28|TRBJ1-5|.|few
TGTGCCAGCAGTTCCTGGGACCTCGTCGACTGGAGCAATCAGCCCCAGCATTTT
CASSSWDLVDWSNQPQHF
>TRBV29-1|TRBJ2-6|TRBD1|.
TGCAGCGTTACAGGGGGCAGTGGATCTGGGGCCAACGTCCTGACTTTC
CSVTGGSGSGANVLTF
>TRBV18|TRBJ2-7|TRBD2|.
TGTGCCAGCTCACCGGGCGGGACTAGCTGGGACGAGCAGTACTTC
CASSPGGTSWDEQYF
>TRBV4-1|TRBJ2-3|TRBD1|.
TGCGCCAGCAGCCATCAAGGGGGCTGGATAGGAGATACGCAGTATTTT
CASSHQGGWIGDTQYF
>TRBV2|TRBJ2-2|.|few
TGTGCCAGCAGTGAGATTAGCGGAGACACCGGGGAGCTGTTTTTT
CASSEISGDTGELFF
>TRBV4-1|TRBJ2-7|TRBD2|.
TGCGCCAGCAGCCAAGGACTAGCGGGCTCCTACGAGCAGTACTTC
CASSQGLAGSYEQYF
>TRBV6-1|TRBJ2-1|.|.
TGTGCCAGCAGTGAAGGGACGGAGGCCTACAATGAGCAGTTCTTC
CASSEGTEAYNEQFF
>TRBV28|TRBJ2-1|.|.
TGTGCCAGCAGTTTGGGGGCTTCCTACAATGAGCAGTTCTTC
CASSLGASYNEQFF
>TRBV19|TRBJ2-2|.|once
TGTGCCAGTAGTCTACAGGGCTCCGGGGAGCTGTTTTTT
CASSLQGSGELFF
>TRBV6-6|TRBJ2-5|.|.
TGTGCCAGCAATGCAGGCCGCGAGACCCAGTACTTC
CASNAGRETQYF
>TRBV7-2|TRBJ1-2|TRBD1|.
TGTGCCAGCAGCTTAGCTCGGACAGGGGTGAACTATGGCTACACCTTC
CASSLARTGVNYGYTF
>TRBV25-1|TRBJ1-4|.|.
TGTGCCAGCACCACAGGTTATTACAATGAAAAACTGTTTTTT
CASTTGYYNEKLFF
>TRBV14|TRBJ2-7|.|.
TGTGCCAGCAGCCAAGCCGGGACTCTCTCCTACGAGCAGTACTTC
CASSQAGTLSYEQYF
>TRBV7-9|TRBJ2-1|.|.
TGTGCCAGCAGCCCGAGGCGAGACAATGAGCAGTTCTTC
CASSPRRDNEQFF
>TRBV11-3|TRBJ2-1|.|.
TGTGCCAGCAGTTCCAGGGGTCCCAACGCACATGAGCAGTTCTTC
CASSSRGPNAHEQFF
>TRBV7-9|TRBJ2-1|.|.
TGTGCCAGCAGCTTATTAGCGTCTCCGGCCAATGAGCAGTTCTTC
CASSLLASPANEQFF
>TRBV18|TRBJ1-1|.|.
TGTGCCAGCTCACCACCGGCAGGACTGAACACTGAAGCTTTCTTT
CASSPPAGLNTEAFF
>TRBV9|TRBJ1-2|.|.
TGTGCCAGCAGCGTAGGGCAGAATGGTGGCTACACCTTC
CASSVGQNGGYTF
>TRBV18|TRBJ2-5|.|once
TGTGCCAGCTCACCACCGTCCCAAGAGACCCAGTACTTC
CASSPPSQETQYF
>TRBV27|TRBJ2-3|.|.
TGTGCCAGCAGTTTACTAGGGGGGCAACCCACAGATACGCAGTATTTT
CASSLLGGQPTDTQYF
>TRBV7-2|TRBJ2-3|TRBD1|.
TGTGCCAGCAGCTTCAACTTAAACAGGGGGGTAGATACGCAGTATTTT
CASSFNLNRGVDTQYF
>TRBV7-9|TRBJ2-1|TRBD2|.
TGTGCCAGCAGATATACCGGGACTAGCGGTAACAATGAGCAGTTCTTC
CASRYTGTSGNNEQFF
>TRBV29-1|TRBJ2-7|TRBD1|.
TGCAGCGTTGGACAGGGGGGCTACGAGCAGTACTTC
CSVGQGGYEQYF
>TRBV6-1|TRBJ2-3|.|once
TGTGCCAGCAGTAGACAAGAAACAGATACGCAGTATTTT
CASSRQETDTQYF
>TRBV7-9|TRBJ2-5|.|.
TGTGCCAGCAGCCCGGGACCAAGCGGGTCGGAGACCCAGTACTTC
CASSPGPSGSETQYF
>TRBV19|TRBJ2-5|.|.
TGTGCCAGTAGTACCTTCGGAGGGCGAGAGACCCAGTACTTC
CASSTFGGRETQYF
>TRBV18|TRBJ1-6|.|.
TGTGCCAACCGACAGGATAATTCACCCCTCCACTTT
CANRQDNSPLHF
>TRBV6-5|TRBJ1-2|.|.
TGTGCCAGCAGTTATCAGACAGGCCCCTACTATGGCTACACCTTC
CASSYQTGPYYGYTF
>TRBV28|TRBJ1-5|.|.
TGTGCCAGCAGCACTGGACCGAATCAGCCCCAGCATTTT
CASSTGPNQPQHF
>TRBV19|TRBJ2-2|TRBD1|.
TGTGCCAGTAGCCATCAGGGGGAAACCGGGGAGCTGTTTTTT
CASSHQGETGELFF
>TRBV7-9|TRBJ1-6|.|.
TGTGCCAGCAGCTTAGAGGGGACGAATAATTCACCCCTCCACTTT
CASSLEGTNNSPLHF
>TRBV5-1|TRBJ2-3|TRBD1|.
TGCGCCAGCAGCTTGGAGGGGACAGGGGTTGGAGATACGCAGTATTTT
CASSLEGTGVGDTQYF
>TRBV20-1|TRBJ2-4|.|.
TGCAGTGCTAGAGAGGAGCGGTTTCAGTACTTC
CSAREERFQYF
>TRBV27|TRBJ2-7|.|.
TGTGCCAGCAGTTTTTTCCCCCCAAGGTCGGGAGACTACGAGCAGTACTTC
CASSFFPPRSGDYEQYF
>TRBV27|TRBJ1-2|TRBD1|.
TGTGCCAGCAGTTTCGCCGGGACAGGGGCGGGCTATGGCTACACCTTC
CASSFAGTGAGYGYTF
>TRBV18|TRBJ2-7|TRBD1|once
TGTGCCAGCTCACCCCCAGGACAGGGGACCTACGAGCAGTACTTC
CASSPPGQGTYEQYF
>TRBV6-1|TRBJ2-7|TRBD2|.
TGTGCCAGCAGAGAAGAAGGGACTAGTACTGCGTACTTC
CASREEGTSTAYF
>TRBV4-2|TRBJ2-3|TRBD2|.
TGTGCCAGCAGCCAAGGTCCTGAGCGGGACTCAGATACGCAGTATTTT
CASSQGPERDSDTQYF
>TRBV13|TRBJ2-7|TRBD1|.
TGTGCCAGCAGCTTTCTTACGGGACAGGGGAGTTCGGGCGAGCAGTACTTC
CASSFLTGQGSSGEQYF
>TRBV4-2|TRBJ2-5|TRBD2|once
TGTGCCAGCAGCCAAGACCGTCGACTAGCGGGAAGGGAGGAGACCCAGTACTTC
CASSQDRRLAGREETQYF
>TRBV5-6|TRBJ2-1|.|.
TGTGCCAGCAGCTTGGCCGAGGATCGCCTGACTTTCTCCTACAATGAGCAGTTCTTC
CASSLAEDRLTFSYNEQFF
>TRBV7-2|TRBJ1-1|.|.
TGTGCCAGCAGCTTAGGGGGGCTAACTGAAGCTTTCTTT
CASSLGGLTEAFF
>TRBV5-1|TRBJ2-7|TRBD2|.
TGCGCCAGCAGCGTTAGCGGGAGTACGGCCTACGAGCAGTACTTC
CASSVSGSTAYEQYF
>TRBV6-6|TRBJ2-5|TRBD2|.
TGTGCCAGCAGTTACCCGCTAGCGGGAGGGGGAGAGACCCAGTACTTC
CASSYPLAGGGETQYF
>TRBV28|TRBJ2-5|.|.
TGTGCCAGCAGTTTGGCAGGGGTTCGAGAGACCCAGTACTTC
CASSLAGVRETQYF
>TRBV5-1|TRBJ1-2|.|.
TGCGCCAGCAGCACTGGGAGGGTTTATGGCTACACCTTC
CASSTGRVYGYTF
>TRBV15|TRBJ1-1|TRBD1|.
TGTGCCACCAGCACGGGGGGGACAGTTAATATGAACACTGAAGCTTTCTTT
CATSTGGTVNMNTEAFF